One and the same sample provided the 6 T cell receptor beta chains below, sequenced in a study of blood T cells in healthy people across ages. Together with a sample-barcoded 5' primer, a J-beta primer mix was included in a second PCR lasting roughly 7 to 11 cycles. TCRdb re-called the 5' RACE reads with MiXCR, one entry per CDR3 protein. The repertoire has 1.6 million or so distinct CDR3 sequences, roughly 30% of them found once; the top ten carry approximately 10%. The sequencing input was blood. These receptors originate from a woman aged 30 to 39 in good health.

This clonotype was counted at least ten times. CDR3 sequence reads: CASSVSGGYNEQFF. DNA for the CDR3: TGTGCCAGCAGCGTCAGCGGGGGTTACAATGAGCAGTTCTTC. J is TRBJ2-1 and V is TRBV9, with TRBD2 matching 8 bases. CDR1 and CDR2 from the germline V gene are SGDLS and YYNGEE. V was clipped by 2 bases and J by 4 bases; unmatched bases: 2. CDR3 size: 14 residues.

The CDR3 DNA reads TGTGCCAGCAGTCCGACAGGGTTCAAGACCCAGTACTTC. Protein: CASSPTGFKTQYF. The chain joins TRBV28 to TRBJ2-5; 7 nucleotides line up with TRBD1. Germline CDR1 reads MDHEN; CDR2 reads SYDVKM. The CDR3 spans 13 residues. The trim removed 5 bases at V and 6 bases at J, leaving 6 bases unmatched.

This clonotype was observed a few times. V gene TRBV20-1 combines with J gene TRBJ1-2; TRBD1 might be the D (5 bases). Germline assignment: CDR1 DFQATT and CDR2 SNEGSKA (reference sequence). This CDR3 contains 14 residues. The V end lost 2 bases, the J end lost 7 bases, and 17 bases lay between the germline ends. The CDR3 DNA reads TGCAGTGCTAGACCGGGGGGACCTAAAGGTGGCTACACCTTC. Its translation: CSARPGGPKGGYTF.

This clonotype has more than one count but fewer than ten. The chain is built from TRBV7-2 and TRBJ2-3; 13 nucleotides align to TRBD2. This CDR3 region has 19 residues. The trim removed 5 bases at V and 3 bases at J, leaving 14 bases unmatched. Germline V CDR1 and CDR2: SGHTA, FQGNSA. CDR3 amino acids: CTSSVGLAGVGWKTDTQYF. The CDR3 DNA sequence: TGTACCAGCAGCGTCGGACTAGCGGGAGTGGGATGGAAGACAGATACGCAGTATTTT.

This chain uses TRBV11-2 with TRBJ2-3, with 9 bases lining up with TRBD2. CDR1 and CDR2 (germline): SGHAT, FQNNGV. The CDR3 length is 16 residues. After removal of 3 bases from V and 0 bases from J, the junction contained 4 bases not matched to a gene. CDR3 loop: CASSFASGTSTDTQYF. The CDR3 coding sequence is TGTGCCAGCAGCTTTGCTAGCGGGACAAGCACAGATACGCAGTATTTT. Full variable domain (remainder filled in from reference TRBV11-2 and TRBJ2-3): EAGVAQSPRYKIIEKRQSVAFWCNPISGHATLYWYQQILGQGPKLLIQFQNNGVVDDSQLPKDRFSAERLKGVDSTLKIQPAKLEDSAVYLCASSFASGTSTDTQYFGPGTRLTVL.

V is TRBV15 and J is TRBJ1-5; a possible D gene is TRBD1 (5 bases). The CDR3 spans 15 residues. Trimming removed 3 bases from V and 5 bases from J, with 14 bases in between. In germline, CDR1 is LNHNV, CDR2 YYDKDF (reference sequence). CDR3 loop: CATSSTQGGHQPQHF. The CDR3 nucleotides read TGTGCCACCAGCAGTACCCAGGGAGGGCATCAGCCCCAGCATTTT.